The 6 T cell receptor beta chains presented below share a single source sample, sequenced in a study of cytomegalovirus exposure and HLA in healthy donors (dated by TCRdb to about 2017). Receptor amplification or capture employed the immunoSEQ multiplex PCR assay. For the multiplex PCR, a mixture combining 60 forward primers for TCR Vbeta segments and 13 reverse primers for TCR Jbeta segments was used. The table was pulled from immuneACCESS by TCRdb, which kept in-frame rearrangements only. Such tables lose some clones; where checked, under half of the loss comes from unresolved V genes, and the rest has no known cause. This sample is represented by around 200,000 clones; around four fifths of them were singletons. The ten largest make up less than 3.5% of the sample. The sequencing input was PBMCs. The receptor source for this set is a woman aged 60 to 75 in good health and CMV-seropositive.

The genes are TRBV10-3 and TRBJ2-7, with 7 bases aligning to TRBD1. Germline V CDR1 and CDR2: ENHRY, SYGVKD. V shed 6 bases and J 4 bases; nucleotides not matched to a gene: 0. The CDR3 is 11 amino acids. CDR3 bases: TGTGCCATCAGGACAGGGTACGAGCAGTACTTC. Translating it yields CAIRTGYEQYF.

The gene calls are TRBV5-1 and TRBJ2-1; 8 positions agree with TRBD2. Germline CDR1 reads SGHRS; CDR2 reads YFSETQ. This CDR3 spans 14 amino acids. V gave up 4 bases and J gave up 6 bases; unmatched junction bases: 6. The DNA for the CDR3 is TGCGCCAGCAGCCCCGGGACTAGTACCAATGAGCAGTTCTTC. Its protein product is CASSPGTSTNEQFF.

The chain is built from TRBV29-1 and TRBJ2-7; D may be TRBD1 (5 bases). In germline, CDR1 is SQVTM, CDR2 ANQGSEA. The CDR3 has 11 residues. Trimming left V 5 bases short and J 5 bases short, with 10 bases between. This CDR3 reads CSVWEGDEQYF. The CDR3 DNA is TGCAGCGTTTGGGAAGGGGACGAGCAGTACTTC.

The chain links TRBV25-1 to TRBJ2-5, with D possibly TRBD2 on 6 matching bases. Germline V gene data show CDR1 as MGHDK and CDR2 as SYGVNS. Trimming left V 4 bases short and J 3 bases short, with 15 bases between. There are 15 residues in the CDR3. This chain's CDR3 is CASSGGDGYEETQYF. In DNA, the CDR3 is TGTGCCAGCAGTGGGGGGGACGGGTACGAAGAGACCCAGTACTTC.

The chain joins TRBV19 to TRBJ2-7; maybe TRBD1 (6 bases). CDR1 LNHDA and CDR2 SQIVND come from the germline V gene (reference sequence). The CDR3 runs 14 residues. With 3 bases removed from V and 0 bases from J, the gap between germline ends came to 9 bases. The CDR3: CASSIGTYSYEQYF. CDR3 coding DNA: TGTGCCAGTAGTATTGGGACATACTCCTACGAGCAGTACTTC.

This chain links TRBV11-3 with TRBJ2-7, with D maybe TRBD2 (5 bases). This CDR3 region has 14 residues. Trimming cost V 1 base and J 3 bases, with 10 bases left between them. Germline-derived CDR1 and CDR2 are SGHNT and YENEEA. CDR3: CASSLGPGNYEQYF. The CDR3 DNA reads as TGTGCCAGCAGCTTAGGTCCCGGGAACTACGAGCAGTACTTC.